This T cell receptor (beta chain) was recovered during a study of T-cell reconstitution after alpha-beta-depleted transplantation in children. The ends lost 4 bases at V and 2 bases at J; junction bases unmatched: 11. This CDR3 contains 16 residues. The germline V gene encodes CDR1 SGHRS and CDR2 YFSETQ. The authors prepared the TCRbeta library with unique molecular identifiers. In TCRdb, the PCR reads were re-called with MiXCR into one record per CDR3 protein. The sample has under 750,000 distinct CDR3 sequences, roughly 23% seen once. Ten or more counts support this clonotype. The material was PBMCs, mostly from graft donor cells, obtained 360 days after TCRalphabeta/CD19-depleted stem cell transplant. This clonotype originated in a boy less than two years old who had a stem cell transplant for acute myeloid leukemia, so the T cells may come from the graft donor. J is TRBJ2-5 and V is TRBV5-1; 7 nucleotides align to TRBD2. In DNA form, the CDR3 reads TGCGCCAGCAGCCTCATTAGCGGGCCGCTACAAGAGACCCAGTACTTC. Protein product: CASSLISGPLQETQYF.